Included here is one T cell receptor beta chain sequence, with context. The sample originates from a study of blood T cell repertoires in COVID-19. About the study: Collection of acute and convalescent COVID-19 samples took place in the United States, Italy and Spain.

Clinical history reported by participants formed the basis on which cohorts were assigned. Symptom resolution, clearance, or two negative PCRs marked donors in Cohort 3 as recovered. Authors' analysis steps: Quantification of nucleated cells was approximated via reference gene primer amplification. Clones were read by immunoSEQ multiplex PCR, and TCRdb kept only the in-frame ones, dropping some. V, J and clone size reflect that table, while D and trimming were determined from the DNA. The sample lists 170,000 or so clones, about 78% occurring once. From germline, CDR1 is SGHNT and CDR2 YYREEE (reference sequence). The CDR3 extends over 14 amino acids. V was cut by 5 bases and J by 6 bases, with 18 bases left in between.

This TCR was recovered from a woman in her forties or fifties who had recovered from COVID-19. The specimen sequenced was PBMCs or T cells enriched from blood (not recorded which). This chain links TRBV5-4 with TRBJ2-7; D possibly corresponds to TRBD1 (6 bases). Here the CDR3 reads CASSGDTDRSEQYF. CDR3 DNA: TGTGCCAGCAGTGGGGACACCGATCGATCCGAGCAGTACTTC.